This is a list of T cell receptor beta chains from one sample in a study of monozygotic twins with inflammatory bowel disease. TCRdb reanalyzed the 5' RACE reads, giving one entry per CDR3 protein sequence and no DNA. In total, the table holds some 100,000 distinct CDR3 sequences. Sequenced sample: blood. The receptors stem from a human donor with ulcerative colitis or Crohn's disease, or a healthy co-twin of an affected twin (not recorded which). Both conserved end residues are part of each CDR3. The order of the fields is CDR3 length, V gene, J gene, CDR3 protein.

>15|TRBV27|TRBJ1-1
CASSHRTGGNTEAFF
>15|TRBV5-5|TRBJ1-2
CASSLGQRNNYGYTF
>12|TRBV11-3|TRBJ1-1
CASSSQDTVTFF
>19|TRBV12-3/TRBV12-4|TRBJ2-1
CASSSGTGEWGSSYNEQFF
>15|TRBV4-3|TRBJ2-3
CASSQDFGSPDTQYF
>14|TRBV15|TRBJ2-3
CATSRETSGDTQYF
>13|TRBV7-2|TRBJ1-5
CASSLRSNQPQHF
>13|TRBV20-1|TRBJ1-2
CSARVSSNYGYTF
>16|TRBV5-1|TRBJ2-4
CASYPTPDGAKNIQYF
>14|TRBV14|TRBJ2-5
CASSRERSQGTQYF
>16|TRBV7-2|TRBJ2-1
CASSASSGGVYNEQFF
>13|TRBV20-1|TRBJ2-7
CRARADNSYEQYF
>15|TRBV12-3/TRBV12-4|TRBJ2-7
CASSHGLAGNYEQYF
>14|TRBV7-9|TRBJ1-4
CASSPHGTVEKLFF
>17|TRBV4-1|TRBJ2-5
CASSPSLAGVYQETQYF
>13|TRBV19|TRBJ1-1
CASRGLDGGEAFF
>13|TRBV7-2|TRBJ2-7
CASSNPSSSEQYF
>14|TRBV13|TRBJ2-1
CASSSNRANNEQFF
>12|TRBV28|TRBJ2-7
CASSWAFYEQYF
>16|TRBV20-1|TRBJ2-7
CSARPLRDMVVGEQYF
>15|TRBV12-3/TRBV12-4|TRBJ2-2
CASSPGQGWGGELFF
>18|TRBV28|TRBJ2-3
CASSPYTFSGTSADTQYF
>15|TRBV5-1|TRBJ1-1
CASSLAPGLNTEAFF
>19|TRBV11-1|TRBJ1-3
CASSLLPGQGGPGGNTIYF
>14|TRBV24-1|TRBJ2-1
CATSDRGFANEQFF
>15|TRBV7-2|TRBJ2-7
CASSFPRTGGAEQYF
>17|TRBV12-3/TRBV12-4|TRBJ2-5
CASSHPSGSNIGETQYF
>17|TRBV6-1|TRBJ1-5
CASSADRDRVSNQPQHF
>14|TRBV5-1|TRBJ1-3
CASSGDPGGNTIYF
>13|TRBV2|TRBJ2-4
CASSERTNHIQYF
>15|TRBV10-3|TRBJ2-7
CAISESRYGSYEQYF
>14|TRBV11-2|TRBJ2-5
CASSSYRGRETQYF
>16|TRBV3-1|TRBJ2-1
CASSQALRGRYNEQFF
>16|TRBV18|TRBJ2-1
CASSPQRLSSYNEQFF
>16|TRBV5-1|TRBJ2-1
CASSLAPAGRGNEQFF
>15|TRBV7-9|TRBJ1-3
CASSPRPGGEVTIYF
>17|TRBV5-1|TRBJ2-1
CASSFEVGTGTDNEQFF
>15|TRBV5-1|TRBJ2-3
CASSLELANTDTQYF
>14|TRBV10-3|TRBJ1-2
CAISAAGNNYGYTF
>14|TRBV19|TRBJ1-1
CASSPRVGATEAFF
>13|TRBV24-1|TRBJ1-1
CATRSGGATEAFF
>12|TRBV20-1|TRBJ2-7
CSARTGPYEQYF
>16|TRBV5-6|TRBJ2-3
CASSLGWRGSTDTQYF
>15|TRBV5-1|TRBJ2-7
CASSVGLGVSYEQYF
>11|TRBV3-1|TRBJ2-7
CASSHVYEQYF
>14|TRBV6-1|TRBJ1-6
CATTRTGWDSPLHF
>13|TRBV29-1|TRBJ1-5
CSVTTGSNQPRHF
>12|TRBV5-4|TRBJ1-2
CASSSQSYGYTF
>15|TRBV24-1|TRBJ1-4
CATSDSSALNEKLFF